This entry concerns a single TCR beta chain. As yet, its antigen is unknown. The CDR3 length is 14 residues. The ends were cut back, 1 base at V and 7 bases at J, with 11 bases in the middle. Germline CDR1 and CDR2: SGHRS and YFSETQ. This entry belongs to a study of T cell clones after liver transplantation. Study information: Timepoints were pre-transplant, pre-withdrawal, and after withdrawal was completed or failed. Whole-study results and caveats: Compared with third party-reactive sequences, donor-reactive ones declined more, independent of withdrawal success.

Assay: immunoSEQ multiplex PCR; the TCRdb copy retains only in-frame clones and omits some. The profile covers around 110,000 clones, with about nine tenths appearing a single time and 0.65% to 0.95% taken by the ten largest. The chain links TRBV5-1 to TRBJ2-2; D not resolved. The receptor comes from a human patient who received a liver transplant. The graft donor may be the source of some T cells. The material was CD4+ T cells from blood, obtained 12 months after liver transplant. The CDR3 sequence is CASSLTGMGGELFF. CDR3 bases: TGCGCCAGCAGCTTGACCGGAATGGGCGGGGAGCTGTTTTTT.